The 11 T cell receptor beta chains given below trace back to one sample, sequenced in a study of identical twins. TCRdb passed the 5' RACE reads through MiXCR, listing each CDR3 protein once. The data show 450,000 or so distinct CDR3 sequences, approximately 24% seen once. This sample also belongs to another study, concerning T cells expressing NK-cell markers.

Sequenced material: CD4+ T cells sorted from blood. The receptors originated from a woman aged 18-29 years in good health.

Only a few counts were recorded for this clonotype. The rearrangement joins TRBV7-2 to TRBJ2-3, with D possibly matching TRBD2 (6 bases). CDR3 length: 15 amino acids. CDR1 is SGHTA, CDR2 FQGNSA, per germline. Trimming pared 5 bases from V and 0 bases from J, leaving 12 bases between. Here the CDR3 reads CASSRHGLSTDTQYF. The CDR3 bases are TGTGCCAGCAGCCGTCATGGACTAAGCACAGATACGCAGTATTTT.

The chain links TRBV5-6 to TRBJ2-2; D is undetermined. The CDR3 extends over 16 amino acids. V shed 0 bases and J shed 5 bases, with 14 bases lying between them. Germline V gene data show CDR1 as SGHDT and CDR2 as YYEEEE. The DNA of the CDR3 is TGTGCCAGCAGCTTGGCAGCTGGGGATTCGACCGGGGAGCTGTTTTTT. Translating it yields CASSLAAGDSTGELFF.

J is TRBJ2-7 and V is TRBV20-1; D not certain. Germline CDR1 and CDR2: DFQATT and SNEGSKA (reference sequence). The CDR3 consists of 13 residues. Trimming took off 3 bases at V and 0 bases at J, with 9 bases between the two ends. Here the CDR3 reads CSASTGPSYEQYF. The CDR3, as DNA: TGCAGTGCTAGTACCGGGCCCTCCTACGAGCAGTACTTC.

This clonotype occurred a few times. The chain has TRBV7-9 and TRBJ2-2; tentatively, D is TRBD2 (5 bases). V shed 5 bases and J shed 3 bases, with 16 bases lying between them. CDR3 length: 16 amino acids. The V gene's germline CDR1 is SEHNR and CDR2 FQNEAQ (reference sequence). Written as DNA, the CDR3 is TGTGCCAGCAGCGGGTTCTTAGCGATGGACACCGGGGAGCTGTTTTTT. Translation: CASSGFLAMDTGELFF.

The chain carries TRBV5-1 and TRBJ2-5; possible D gene TRBD2, 5 bases. CDR3 length: 14 residues. V shed 5 bases and J shed 1 base, with 12 bases lying between them. Germline V lookup: CDR1 SGHRS, CDR2 YFSETQ. The CDR3 DNA reads as TGCGCCAGCAGTAACTCCGGGATCCAAGAGACCCAGTACTTC. Translating it yields CASSNSGIQETQYF.

This chain connects TRBV20-1 to TRBJ2-7, with D possibly TRBD1 on 5 matching bases. Trimming took off 1 base at V and 3 bases at J, with 22 bases between the two ends. Germline V CDR1 and CDR2: DFQATT, SNEGSKA (reference sequence). This CDR3 spans 17 amino acids. CDR3 amino acids: CSARAFRTVWGNYEQYF. In DNA form, the CDR3 reads TGCAGTGCTAGAGCCTTCCGGACCGTATGGGGCAACTACGAGCAGTACTTC.

V usage is TRBV5-6 and J usage is TRBJ2-3; 7 bases are a match to TRBD1. The CDR3 has 16 residues. Germline values: CDR1 SGHDT, CDR2 YYEEEE. V shed 0 bases and J 1 base; nucleotides not matched to a gene: 5. For the CDR3, the DNA is TGTGCCAGCAGCTTGGACAGGGGAATCGGCACAGATACGCAGTATTTT. This gives the protein CASSLDRGIGTDTQYF.

The rearrangement links TRBV6-1 to TRBJ1-4; D is unresolved. Germline V CDR1 and CDR2: MNHNS, SASEGT. The CDR3 runs 13 residues. The germline V and J ends were trimmed by 7 bases and 17 bases, with 23 bases remaining between them. The DNA for the CDR3 is TGTGCCAGCATGGAGGATTACACACTCAGACTTTTTTTT. Amino acids: CASMEDYTLRLFF.

This clonotype was seen a handful of times. The chain couples TRBV10-3 to TRBJ2-3; the D gene could be TRBD1 or TRBD2 (5 bases each). The V end was cut by 3 bases, the J end by 2 bases, with 9 bases between. The CDR3 spans 14 residues. Germline lookup yields CDR1 ENHRY and CDR2 SYGVKD. The CDR3 DNA reads as TGTGCCATCAGTGATCGGGGCACCACAGATACGCAGTATTTT. This gives the protein CAISDRGTTDTQYF.

The chain uses TRBV11-2 and TRBJ2-5; D ambiguous. CDR1 is SGHAT and CDR2 is FQNNGV in the germline V gene. Trimming shortened V by 6 bases and J by 3 bases, and 8 bases separated the two germline ends. The CDR3 is made up of 12 amino acids. In nucleotides, the CDR3 is TGTGCCAGCAGTTGGGTCAAAGAGACCCAGTACTTC. This sequence encodes CASSWVKETQYF.

DNA of the CDR3: TGTGCCAGCAGCCCCACTCGACAGGGGGCGCGAGCTTTCTTT. Its translation: CASSPTRQGARAFF. The chain uses TRBV3-1 and TRBJ1-1, with 10 bases identical to TRBD1. V dropped 4 bases and J dropped 10; count of bases not matched to a gene: 9. The CDR3 length is 14 residues. The V gene's germline CDR1 is LGHDT and CDR2 YNNKEL (reference sequence).